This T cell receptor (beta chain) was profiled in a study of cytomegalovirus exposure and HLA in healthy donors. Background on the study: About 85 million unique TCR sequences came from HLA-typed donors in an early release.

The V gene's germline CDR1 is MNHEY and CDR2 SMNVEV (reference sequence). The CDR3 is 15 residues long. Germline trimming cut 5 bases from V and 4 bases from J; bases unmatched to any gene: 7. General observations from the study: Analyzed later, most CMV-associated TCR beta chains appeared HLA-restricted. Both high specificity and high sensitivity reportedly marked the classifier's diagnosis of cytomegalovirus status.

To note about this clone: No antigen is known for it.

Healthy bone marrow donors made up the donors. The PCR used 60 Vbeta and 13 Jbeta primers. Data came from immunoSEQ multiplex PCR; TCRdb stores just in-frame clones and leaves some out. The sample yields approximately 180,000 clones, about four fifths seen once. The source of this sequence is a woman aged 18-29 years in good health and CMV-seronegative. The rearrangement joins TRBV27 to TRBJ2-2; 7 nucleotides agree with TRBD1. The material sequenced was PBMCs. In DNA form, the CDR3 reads TGTGCCAGCAGTCTGAAGGGGGCCCCCACCGGGGAGCTGTTTTTT. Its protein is CASSLKGAPTGELFF.